This TCR beta chain derives from a study of T-cell reconstitution after alpha-beta-depleted transplantation in children. Study-level points and caveats: After one year, T-cell counts and TCRbeta diversity mostly came from new T cells.

Unique molecular identifiers featured in how the TCRbeta library was prepared. TCRdb itself ran the PCR reads through MiXCR, one entry per CDR3 protein. In the table there are 500,000 or so distinct CDR3 sequences, 9.5% to 12% of which are singletons. J was trimmed by 3 bases and V by 3 bases; bases with no gene match: 2. This CDR3 has 13 amino acids. CDR1 DFQATT and CDR2 SNEGSKA come from the germline V gene (reference sequence). This clonotype was picked up a small number of times. Antigen unknown. This clonotype originated in a female patient under 10 years old who had a stem cell transplant for aplastic anemia, so the T cells may come from the graft donor. The chain has TRBV20-1 and TRBJ2-4, with 7 bases that match TRBD2. The sequencing used PBMCs, mostly from graft donor cells, collected 180 days after TCRalphabeta/CD19-depleted stem cell transplant. The CDR3 nucleotides read TGCAGTGCTAGCGCGGGGGTCAAAAACATTCAGTACTTC. Its translation is CSASAGVKNIQYF.